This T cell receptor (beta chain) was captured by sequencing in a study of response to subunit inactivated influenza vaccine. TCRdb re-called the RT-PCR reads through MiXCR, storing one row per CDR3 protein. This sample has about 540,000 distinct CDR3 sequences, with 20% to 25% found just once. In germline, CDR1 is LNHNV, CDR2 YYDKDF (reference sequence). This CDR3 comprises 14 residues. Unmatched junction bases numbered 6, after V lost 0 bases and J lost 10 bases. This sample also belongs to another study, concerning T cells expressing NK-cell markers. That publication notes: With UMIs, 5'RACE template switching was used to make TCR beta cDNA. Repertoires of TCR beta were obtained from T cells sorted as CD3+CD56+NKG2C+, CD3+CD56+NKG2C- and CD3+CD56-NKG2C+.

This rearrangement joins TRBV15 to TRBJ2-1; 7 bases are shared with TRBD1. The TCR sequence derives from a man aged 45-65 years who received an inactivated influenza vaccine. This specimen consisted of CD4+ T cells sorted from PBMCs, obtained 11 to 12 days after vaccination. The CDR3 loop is CATSRDGRTGEQFF. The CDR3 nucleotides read TGTGCCACCAGCAGAGACGGTAGGACAGGCGAGCAGTTCTTC.